This T cell receptor beta chain was captured by sequencing in a study of T cells in Graves' hyperthyroidism and ophthalmopathy (dated by TCRdb to the late 2010s). Context from the whole study: Peripheral blood samples were taken at initial diagnosis, before any treatment was given. The 95 to 100 discovery patients were divided at random into training and test sets in a 7:3 ratio. After sampling, hyperthyroidism patients received methimazole starting at 30 mg daily, and ophthalmopathy patients received high-dose intravenous methylprednisolone. TCR Vbeta CDR3 sequencing of around 130 peripheral blood samples (43 ophthalmopathy, about 75 hyperthyroidism and 17 progressor patients) is reported in the paper. Prospective prediction of ophthalmopathy was tested in an independent validation cohort of approximately 19 hyperthyroidism patients and some 17 patients who later progressed to ophthalmopathy. The study also compared thyroid tissue and blood T-cell repertoires from more than 5 Graves' hyperthyroidism patients. To identify TCR V-J signatures that set the groups apart, the researchers used a discovery cohort of 90 to 100 patients, made up of roughly 45 with Graves' ophthalmopathy and 57 with stable Graves' hyperthyroidism.

Amplification of TCR beta CDR3 regions was carried out from RNA transcripts. The TCR CDR3 was subjected to a first round of RT-PCR using the HTBI primer set and the Qiagen OneStep RT-PCR kit. The libraries were constructed in a second round of multiplex PCR and then size-selected and purified. Libraries were sequenced paired-end with 100 bp reads on an Illumina HiSeq2000. As for how the authors treated the data: SOAPnuke was used to process the raw data, with reads discarded if the reads contained adapters or uncalled bases, had a mean Phred below 15, or lacked an exact constant-primer or identifier match. COPE v1.2.5 was used to merge high-quality paired reads, and clonotypes were defined as unique nucleotide sequences. MiTCR v1.1 was used to align the clonotypes against IMGT TRBV, TRBD and TRBJ reference segments. Analysis was restricted to V-J combinations with a frequency above 0.0001, which covered roughly 99% of repertoires. A TCS score was defined as the ratio of F50 (clonal expansion) to E x V (chaos), with BLOSUM62-based TCRdist applied between CDR3 peptides within each V-J. Welch's t-statistics and random forest reduced 514 V-J features to 13, which were used in a naive Bayes classifier (R e1071). TCRdb reanalyzed the raw reads on its own, using fastp at Q25 for trimming and MiXCR for clone calling, and kept in-frame beta chains. Each CDR3 protein appears once, grouped with its most common genes and DNA. What appears here as the V and J calls and clone size reflects TCRdb's work, not the paper's. This sample has 450,000 to 650,000 distinct CDR3 sequences in its table, and about a sixth of those were observed once. The top ten constitute 17% of the sample.

There are many counts of this clonotype. Its specific antigen is unknown. No much larger clone is present one base from it, and per-base qualities are unavailable. In the ophthalmopathy patients, disease was moderately to severely active, with a Clinical Activity Score of 3 or more, a NOSPECS grade of 4 or more, and a duration of less than 3 months. Exclusion was applied to patients with uncontrolled infections, other autoimmune diseases, pregnancy or lactation. Diagnoses were based on clinical symptoms, serum thyroxine and TRAb, thyroid ultrasound and orbital computed tomography. PBMCs were separated from approximately 10 ml of fresh peripheral blood using Ficoll-Paque density gradient centrifugation. Total RNA was extracted with Trizol reagent, and quality was checked on an Agilent 2100 Bioanalyzer. General findings and caveats noted by the study authors: A 13 V-J signature model separated ophthalmopathy from stable hyperthyroidism, with around 91% sensitivity and about 81% specificity in cross-validation and 80%/75% in testing. No statistical method was used to fix the sample size in advance, and group allocation was not hidden from the investigators. During validation, the model predicted progression to ophthalmopathy a median of about 5.9 months ahead of onset, with 70.59% sensitivity and 72% to 85% specificity. Most expanded thyroid clonotypes (frequency above 0.001) were also found in blood, which suggests that blood repertoires may mirror thyroid immune responses.

There are 18 amino acids in the CDR3, from cysteine to phenylalanine inclusive. Only the CDR3 region is kept as DNA, spanning 54 bases read in frame from base 1. V is clipped by 6 bases and J by 1 base, and the sequence between their germline boundaries is 22 bases long. The germline V gene gives CDR1 as MDHEN and CDR2 as SYDVKM. Rearrangement joined TRBV28 to TRBJ1-5; the D segment cannot be called with confidence. The receptor's source is a woman aged 18-29 years with Graves' ophthalmopathy. Sample: blood. The CDR3 has the sequence CASRPIGEGMRSNQPQHF. The DNA is TGTGCCAGCAGACCCATAGGTGAAGGGATGCGGAGCAATCAGCCCCAGCATTTT.